The clone carrying this TCR beta chain came up many times. This entry belongs to a study of molecular identifiers for immune sequencing clone quantification. The CDR3 contains 17 residues. The germline V gene encodes CDR1 MDHEN and CDR2 SYDVKM. The V gene lost 5 bases and the J gene lost 5 bases, with 23 bases spanning the gap. One entry per CDR3 protein results from TCRdb running MiXCR on the PCR reads. The sample has about 68,000 distinct CDR3 sequences, roughly 18% seen once. Material: naive CD8+ T cells from blood, with Jurkat cell RNA spiked in. The subset is: FACS-sorted CD8+CD4-CCR7+CD45RA+ naive T cells. This chain connects TRBV28 to TRBJ2-3, with D perhaps matching TRBD2 (6 bases). The clonotype originates from a human donor in good health. Some libraries in this study had Jurkat cell RNA spiked in. The CDR3 bases are TGTGCCAGCAGTCCCCGACGGGCGGACTACCTGGGAGATACGCAGTATTTT. Translating it yields CASSPRRADYLGDTQYF.